The TCR beta chain under discussion was sequenced for a study of vaccination and CD4 T cells after COVID-19. Trimming cost V 2 bases and J 3 bases; bases outside gene matches: 4. The CDR3 runs 16 residues. Germline loops: CDR1 MNHEY, CDR2 SVGAGI. As for time point: late sampling 161 to 241 days after vaccination in three convalescent patients. Treatment noted: roughly 10-day PBMC culture with coronavirus spike peptide pools or control peptides (ViraFEST assay). In the case of this clonotype: What it binds is unknown.

Sequence data for DNA of cultured CD4+ T cells were generated by the Oncomine TCR Beta short-read assay. Using its own MiXCR run on the PCR reads, TCRdb lists one record per CDR3 protein. Counted here are about 20,000 distinct CDR3 sequences, roughly 38% occurring once; the ten biggest clones make up 2.5% to 3%. Sequencing was performed on CD4+ T cells from blood, cultured in vitro, taken about 7 months after SARS-CoV-2 vaccination. The J gene is TRBJ2-5, the V gene TRBV6-5; the match to TRBD2 covers 12 bases. The TCR comes from a human donor who had recovered from COVID-19. CDR3 in amino acids: CASSYPGLAGKETQYF. CDR3 nucleotides: TGTGCCAGCAGTTACCCCGGACTAGCGGGAAAAGAGACCCAGTACTTC.